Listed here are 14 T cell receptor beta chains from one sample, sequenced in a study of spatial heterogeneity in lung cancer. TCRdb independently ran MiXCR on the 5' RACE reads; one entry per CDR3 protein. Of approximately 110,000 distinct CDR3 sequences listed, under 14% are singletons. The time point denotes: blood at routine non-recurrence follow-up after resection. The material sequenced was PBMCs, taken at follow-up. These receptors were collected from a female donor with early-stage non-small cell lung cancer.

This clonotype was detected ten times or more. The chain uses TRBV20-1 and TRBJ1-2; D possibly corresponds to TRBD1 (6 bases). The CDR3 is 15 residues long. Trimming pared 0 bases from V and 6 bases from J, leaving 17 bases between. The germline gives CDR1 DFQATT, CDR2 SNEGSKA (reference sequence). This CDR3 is CSARDRAGVGDGYTF. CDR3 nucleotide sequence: TGCAGTGCTAGAGATCGGGCAGGGGTTGGTGATGGCTACACCTTC.

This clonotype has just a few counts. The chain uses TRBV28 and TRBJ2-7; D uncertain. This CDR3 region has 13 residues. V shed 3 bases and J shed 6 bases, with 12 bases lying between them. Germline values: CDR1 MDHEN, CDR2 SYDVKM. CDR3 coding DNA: TGTGCCAGCAGTTTTCCAGACGTAGGCGAGCAGTACTTC. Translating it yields CASSFPDVGEQYF.

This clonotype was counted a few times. CDR3: CASSQGLAGATDTQYF. The CDR3, as DNA: TGTGCCAGCAGCCAGGGACTAGCGGGAGCTACAGATACGCAGTATTTT. This chain joins TRBV5-4 and TRBJ2-3; 14 bases are a match to TRBD2. From germline, CDR1 is SGHNT and CDR2 YYREEE (reference sequence). The CDR3 length is 16 residues. V lost 4 bases to trimming and J lost 3 bases; unmatched junction nucleotides: 4.

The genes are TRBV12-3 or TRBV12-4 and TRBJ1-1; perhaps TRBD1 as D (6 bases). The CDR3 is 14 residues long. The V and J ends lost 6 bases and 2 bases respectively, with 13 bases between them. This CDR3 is CASSFRDINTEAFF. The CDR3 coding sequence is TGTGCCAGCAGCTTCCGGGACATTAACACTGAAGCTTTCTTT.

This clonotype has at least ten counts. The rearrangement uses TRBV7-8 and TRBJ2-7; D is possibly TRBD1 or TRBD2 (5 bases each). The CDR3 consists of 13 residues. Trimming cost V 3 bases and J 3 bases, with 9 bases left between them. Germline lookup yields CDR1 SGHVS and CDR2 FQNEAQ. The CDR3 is CASSLGPHYEQYV. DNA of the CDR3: TGTGCCAGCAGCTTGGGACCACACTACGAGCAGTACGTC.

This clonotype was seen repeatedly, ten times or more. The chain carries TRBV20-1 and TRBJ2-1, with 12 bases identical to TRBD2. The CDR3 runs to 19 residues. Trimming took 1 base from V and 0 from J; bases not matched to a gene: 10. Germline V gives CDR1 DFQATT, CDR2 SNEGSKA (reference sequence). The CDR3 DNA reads TGCAGTGCTAGAGTTCTCCCGGGACTAGCGGGCCTCTCCTACAATGAGCAGTTCTTC. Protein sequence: CSARVLPGLAGLSYNEQFF.

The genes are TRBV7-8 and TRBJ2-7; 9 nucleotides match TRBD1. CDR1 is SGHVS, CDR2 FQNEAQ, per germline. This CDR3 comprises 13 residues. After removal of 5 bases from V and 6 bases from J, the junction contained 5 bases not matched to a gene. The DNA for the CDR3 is TGTGCCAGCAGCGCACAGGGGGCTAGCGAGCAGTACGTC. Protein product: CASSAQGASEQYV.

In DNA, the CDR3 is TGTGCCAGCAGCTATCAGACCAGATACAATGAGCAGTTCTTC. Protein product: CASSYQTRYNEQFF. The rearrangement links TRBV6-6 to TRBJ2-1; D unclear. The CDR3 contains 14 residues. Looked up from germline, CDR1 is MNHNY and CDR2 is SVGAGI (reference sequence). V dropped 6 bases and J dropped 4 bases, with 13 bases sitting between them.

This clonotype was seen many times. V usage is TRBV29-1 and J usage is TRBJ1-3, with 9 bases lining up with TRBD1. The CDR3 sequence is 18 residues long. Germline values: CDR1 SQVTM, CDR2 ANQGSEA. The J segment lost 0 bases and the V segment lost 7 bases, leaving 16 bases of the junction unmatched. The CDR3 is CSAQTGGKLLSSGNTIYF. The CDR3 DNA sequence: TGCAGCGCTCAAACAGGGGGCAAACTATTAAGCTCTGGAAACACCATATATTTT.

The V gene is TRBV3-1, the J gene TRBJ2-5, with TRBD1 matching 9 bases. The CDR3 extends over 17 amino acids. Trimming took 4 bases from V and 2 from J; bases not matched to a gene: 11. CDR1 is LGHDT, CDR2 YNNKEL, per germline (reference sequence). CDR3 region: CASSRGTGFGVQETQYF. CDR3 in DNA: TGTGCCAGCAGCCGGGGGACAGGGTTCGGGGTGCAAGAGACCCAGTACTTC.

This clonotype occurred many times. The CDR3 here is CASSPFAGTSGFEQFF. For the CDR3, the DNA is TGTGCCAGCAGTCCTTTCGCCGGGACTAGCGGATTTGAGCAGTTCTTC. This chain connects TRBV27 to TRBJ2-1; 11 bases are shared with TRBD2. The CDR3 is made up of 16 amino acids. V trimming: 5 bases; J trimming: 9 bases; junction bases outside the gene matches: 12. Germline-derived CDR1 and CDR2 are MNHEY and SMNVEV (reference sequence).

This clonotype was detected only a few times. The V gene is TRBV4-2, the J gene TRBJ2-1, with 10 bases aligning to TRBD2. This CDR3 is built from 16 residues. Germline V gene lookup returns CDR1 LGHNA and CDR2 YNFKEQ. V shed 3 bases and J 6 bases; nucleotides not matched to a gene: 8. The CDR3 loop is CASSQGSGRIANEQFF. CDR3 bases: TGTGCCAGCAGCCAGGGTAGCGGGAGGATCGCCAATGAGCAGTTCTTC.

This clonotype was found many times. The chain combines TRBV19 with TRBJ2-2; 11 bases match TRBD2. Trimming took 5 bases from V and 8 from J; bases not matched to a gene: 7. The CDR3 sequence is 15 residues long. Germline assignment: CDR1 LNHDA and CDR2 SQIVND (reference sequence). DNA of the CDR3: TGTGCCAGTAGTGGGGGACTAGCGGCCCGTGGGGAGCTGTTTTTT. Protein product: CASSGGLAARGELFF. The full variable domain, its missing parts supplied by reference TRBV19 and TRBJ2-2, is DGGITQSPKYLFRKEGQNVTLSCEQNLNHDAMYWYRQDPGQGLRLIYYSQIVNDFQKGDIAEGYSVSREKKESFPLTVTSAQKNPTAFYLCASSGGLAARGELFFGEGSRLTVL.

The CDR3 loop reads CASSPRSDASSYNEQFF. For the CDR3, the DNA is TGTGCCAGCTCACCAAGAAGCGACGCGAGCTCCTACAATGAGCAGTTCTTC. The rearrangement joins TRBV18 to TRBJ2-1; D unclear. The CDR3 is 17 residues long. Trimming left V 2 bases short and J 0 bases short, with 14 bases between. Per germline, CDR1 KGHSH and CDR2 LQKENI. The variable domain in full, completed from reference TRBV18 and TRBJ2-1, reads NAGVMQNPRHLVRRRGQEARLRCSPMKGHSHVYWYRQLPEEGLKFMVYLQKENIIDESGMPKERFSAEFPKEGPSILRIQQVVRGDSAAYFCASSPRSDASSYNEQFFGPGTRLTVL.